Each of the 23 T cell receptor beta chains below was sequenced from the same sample in a study of blood T cells in healthy people across ages. Primers used in a second PCR of about 7 to 11 cycles were a sample-barcoded 5' primer and a J-beta primer mix. MiXCR, applied by TCRdb to the 5' RACE reads, yields one record per CDR3 protein. The sample yields about 840,000 distinct CDR3 sequences, 25% to 30% seen once. These sequences were also reported in another study, on T cells of mothers and their children.

The sample taken for sequencing was blood. The receptors were sampled from a woman aged 40 to 49 in good health.

The chain combines TRBV20-1 with TRBJ1-1; no firm D call. In germline, CDR1 is DFQATT, CDR2 SNEGSKA (reference sequence). The CDR3 is 10 amino acids. Trimming removed 5 bases from V and 7 bases from J, with 8 bases in between. For the CDR3, the DNA is TGCAGTGCTTGGAGCTATGAAGCTTTCTTT. Its translation: CSAWSYEAFF.

This clonotype appeared many times. The chain is built from TRBV20-1 and TRBJ2-2; D call uncertain. CDR1 and CDR2 from the germline V gene are DFQATT and SNEGSKA (reference sequence). Trimming removed 6 bases at V and 7 bases at J, with 15 bases between. The CDR3 consists of 13 residues. The CDR3 nucleotides are TGCAGTGCCCTACCAGGCGGCCGCGGGGAGCTGTTTTTT. Translating gives CSALPGGRGELFF.

This clonotype has a count of ten or more. J is TRBJ1-2 and V is TRBV5-1, with unresolved D. V was trimmed by 0 bases and J by 6 bases, leaving 9 bases between them. CDR1 is SGHRS, CDR2 YFSETQ, per germline. The CDR3 is made up of 13 amino acids. The CDR3, as DNA: TGCGCCAGCAGCTTGGACATATTTAATGGCTACACCTTC. It yields the protein CASSLDIFNGYTF.

As for this clonotype: A junction end diverges from the germline sequence, so it may reflect a read error. The chain joins TRBV7-2 to TRBJ2-1; no firm D call. The germline gives CDR1 SGHTA, CDR2 FQGNSA. CDR3 length: 15 amino acids. The CDR3 nucleotides are TGTGTCAGCAGCTTGGCTACCCGTATCTACGATGAGCAGTTCTTC. Protein product: CVSSLATRIYDEQFF.

The rearrangement links TRBV15 to TRBJ2-1, with 8 bases identical to TRBD2. CDR1 and CDR2 from the germline V gene are LNHNV and YYDKDF (reference sequence). This CDR3 is built from 16 residues. J was trimmed by 0 bases and V by 2 bases; bases with no gene match: 3. The CDR3 spells CATSRPGGVSYNEQFF. The CDR3 bases are TGTGCCACCAGCAGACCCGGGGGGGTCTCCTACAATGAGCAGTTCTTC.

This clonotype was seen repeatedly, ten times or more. V usage is TRBV29-1 and J usage is TRBJ2-1; weak D call: TRBD2 (6 bases). The CDR3 spans 12 residues. The germline V and J ends were trimmed by 1 base and 7 bases, with 8 bases remaining between them. CDR1 SQVTM and CDR2 ANQGSEA come from the germline V gene. CDR3 in amino acids: CSVEVGGNEQFF. The DNA of the CDR3 is TGCAGCGTTGAAGTCGGAGGGAATGAGCAGTTCTTC.

The V call is TRBV7-2, the J call TRBJ2-3, with D possibly TRBD1 on 5 matching bases. Germline values: CDR1 SGHTA, CDR2 FQGNSA. This CDR3 has 14 amino acids. V lost 4 bases, J lost 1 base, and 9 bases lay in between. The CDR3 is CASSSQQGTDTQYF. CDR3 bases: TGTGCCAGCAGCTCCCAACAGGGCACAGATACGCAGTATTTT.

Only a few counts were recorded for this clonotype. The rearrangement links TRBV10-3 to TRBJ1-5; D not certain. The CDR3 is 14 residues long. V dropped 7 bases and J dropped 0 bases, with 10 bases sitting between them. Germline CDR1 reads ENHRY; CDR2 reads SYGVKD. In DNA form, the CDR3 reads TGTGCCATCAATCAGGATCTTAGCAATCAGCCCCAGCATTTT. Amino acids: CAINQDLSNQPQHF.

This clonotype was detected ten times or more. The V call is TRBV10-3, the J call TRBJ1-2; a possible D gene is TRBD1 (6 bases). From germline, CDR1 is ENHRY and CDR2 SYGVKD. Trimming pared 8 bases from V and 8 bases from J, leaving 12 bases between. This CDR3 comprises 11 residues. The CDR3 here is CAIGLGGGYTF. DNA of the CDR3: TGTGCCATCGGCCTGGGGGGCGGCTACACCTTC.

With regard to this clonotype: A single base separates this from a much larger clone, so it may be a read error. This chain links TRBV3-1 with TRBJ2-7, with D tentatively TRBD1 or TRBD2 (6 bases each). CDR3 size: 15 residues. V was trimmed by 1 base and J by 2 bases, leaving 12 bases between them. Germline CDR1 is LGHDT and CDR2 is YNNKEL (reference sequence). The CDR3 bases are TGTGCCAGCAGCCAAGGGGACTGGGGGCCCTACGAGCAGTACTTC. Its protein is CASSQGDWGPYEQYF.

V gene TRBV15 combines with J gene TRBJ2-2; the match to TRBD1 covers 7 bases. This CDR3 contains 18 residues. V was pared by 0 bases and J by 7 bases, with 14 bases of the junction left unmatched. Germline CDR1 LNHNV, CDR2 YYDKDF (reference sequence). The CDR3 sequence: CATSRERATGEWGGELFF. The CDR3 bases are TGTGCCACCAGCAGAGAACGGGCCACAGGGGAGTGGGGCGGGGAGCTGTTTTTT. The full variable domain, its missing parts supplied by reference TRBV15 and TRBJ2-2, is DAMVIQNPRYQVTQFGKPVTLSCSQTLNHNVMYWYQQKSSQAPKLLFHYYDKDFNNEADTPDNFQSRRPNTSFCFLDIRSPGLGDTAMYLCATSRERATGEWGGELFFGEGSRLTVL.

This clonotype came up a few times. The genes are TRBV5-1 and TRBJ1-2; tentative D call: TRBD1 (5 bases). Germline values: CDR1 SGHRS, CDR2 YFSETQ. The length of the CDR3 is 14 residues. Trimming removed 0 bases at V and 8 bases at J, with 14 bases between. CDR3 DNA: TGCGCCAGCAGCTTGGCCCGCCAGGGATGGGGCTACACCTTC. Its translation is CASSLARQGWGYTF.

The chain links TRBV3-1 to TRBJ1-6; no clear D. This CDR3 comprises 12 residues. Per the germline V gene, CDR1 is LGHDT and CDR2 is YNNKEL (reference sequence). V shed 11 bases and J shed 9 bases, with 14 bases lying between them. The CDR3 here is CASAGGFSPLHF. CDR3 nucleotide sequence: TGTGCCTCCGCAGGTGGATTTTCACCCCTCCACTTT. Looking up the rest from reference TRBV3-1 and TRBJ1-6 gives the full variable domain: DTAVSQTPKYLVTQMGNDKSIKCEQNLGHDTMYWYKQDSKKFLKIMFSYNNKELIINETVPNRFSPKSPDKAHLNLHINSLELGDSAVYFCASAGGFSPLHFGNGTRLTVT.

This chain links TRBV5-6 with TRBJ1-1, with 12 bases aligning to TRBD1. V gave up 0 bases and J gave up 6 bases; unmatched junction bases: 6. The CDR3 has 16 residues. In germline, CDR1 is SGHDT, CDR2 YYEEEE. DNA of the CDR3: TGTGCCAGCAGCTTGGCGGGACAGGGGGCTTTGGCTGAAGCTTTCTTT. Its translation: CASSLAGQGALAEAFF.

This clonotype was counted at least ten times. The chain combines TRBV7-2 with TRBJ2-1; D gene uncertain. The CDR3 spans 13 residues. V dropped 5 bases and J dropped 0 bases, with 5 bases sitting between them. CDR1 and CDR2 from the germline V gene are SGHTA and FQGNSA. DNA of the CDR3: TGTGCCAGCAGCGCGAGCTCCTACAATGAGCAGTTCTTC. Its protein product is CASSASSYNEQFF.

In this sample, this clonotype turned up a few times. This chain uses TRBV13 with TRBJ1-1; D gene ambiguous. CDR3 length equals 15 residues. CDR1 is PRHDT and CDR2 is FYEKMQ in the germline V gene (reference sequence). V was cut by 5 bases and J by 1 base, with 14 bases left in between. The CDR3 reads CASSPRASSNTEAFF. CDR3 sequence (DNA): TGTGCCAGCAGCCCACGGGCCTCTTCGAACACTGAAGCTTTCTTT.

The chain recombines TRBV12-3 or TRBV12-4 with TRBJ1-3; no clear D gene. This CDR3 comprises 17 residues. Deletions cut 4 bases from V and 4 bases from J, with 20 bases between. CDR3 nucleotides: TGTGCCAGCAGTTCTGGAGACGCTTCCATGTCGGGAAACACCATATATTTT. Protein: CASSSGDASMSGNTIYF.

This clonotype was seen only a few times. The J gene is TRBJ1-1, the V gene TRBV9, with D hard to call. V lost 4 bases and J 6 bases, leaving 16 bases between the germline ends. The length of the CDR3 is 14 residues. Germline CDR1 is SGDLS and CDR2 is YYNGEE. The CDR3 protein is CASSPPGLRAEAFF. The DNA for the CDR3 is TGTGCCAGCAGCCCACCGGGCCTTAGGGCTGAAGCTTTCTTT.

This clonotype has only a few counts. The chain recombines TRBV7-2 with TRBJ2-3; TRBD2 matches at 7 bases. The V gene's germline CDR1 is SGHTA and CDR2 FQGNSA. The CDR3 contains 13 residues. J lost 9 bases, V lost 5 bases, and 8 bases had no gene match. The CDR3 spells CASSTREEDTQYF. CDR3 nucleotides: TGTGCCAGCAGCACCCGGGAGGAGGACACGCAGTATTTT.

V gene TRBV30 combines with J gene TRBJ2-1; perhaps TRBD1 as D (5 bases). CDR1 is GTSNPN and CDR2 is SVGIG in the germline V gene (reference sequence). The CDR3 covers 12 residues. V dropped 8 bases and J dropped 7 bases, with 15 bases sitting between them. CDR3 residues: CALSNRRNEQFF. The CDR3 DNA reads as TGTGCCCTGTCAAACAGGCGGAATGAGCAGTTCTTC.

This clonotype was seen a few times. The chain uses TRBV5-1 and TRBJ2-7; possibly TRBD1 for D (6 bases). The germline V and J ends were trimmed by 0 bases and 1 base, with 14 bases remaining between them. Germline V gene data show CDR1 as SGHRS and CDR2 as YFSETQ. The CDR3 covers 16 residues. For the CDR3, the DNA is TGCGCCAGCAGCTTGGAATCAGGGGCCGGTTCCTACGAGCAGTACTTC. It specifies CASSLESGAGSYEQYF.

There are many counts of this clonotype. This sequence joins TRBV11-1 and TRBJ2-1, with 7 bases identical to TRBD1. The CDR3 sequence is 15 residues long. Germline values: CDR1 SGHAT, CDR2 FQDESV (reference sequence). The V segment lost 1 base and the J segment 10 bases; nucleotides outside the gene matches: 10. The CDR3 protein is CASSLEGTVVLEQFF. CDR3 bases: TGTGCCAGCAGCTTAGAGGGGACAGTAGTTTTGGAGCAGTTCTTC.

The chain recombines TRBV20-1 with TRBJ2-5; 8 bases are a match to TRBD2. V shed 1 base and J 2 bases; nucleotides not matched to a gene: 6. The CDR3 is made up of 15 amino acids. Per the germline V gene, CDR1 is DFQATT and CDR2 is SNEGSKA (reference sequence). The DNA for the CDR3 is TGCAGTGCTAGAGGGCAGGCTAGCGGGCAAGAGACCCAGTACTTC. Protein sequence: CSARGQASGQETQYF.